This T cell receptor (beta chain) was observed in a study of beta chain features in type 1 diabetes. This clone has only a few counts. Expressed TCRB transcripts got sequenced, as all isolated RNA was reverse transcribed. Only in-frame clones appear in the TCRdb table, and some are missing; sequencing was by immunoSEQ multiplex PCR. The table lists some 900,000 clones, roughly a sixth of them singletons. Trimming at V came to 6 bases and at J to 0 bases, leaving 17 bases not matched to a gene. The CDR3 totals 19 residues. CDR1 and CDR2 (germline): SNHLY, FYNNEI. The sequenced sample was naive CD4+ T cells from blood. V and J are TRBV2 and TRBJ2-4, with 7 bases fitting TRBD1. The clonotype originates from a woman younger than 35 in good health. The CDR3, as DNA: TGTGCCAGCAGAAGCCCCTTCCGGGACAGCCACATAGCCAAAAACATTCAGTACTTC. It specifies CASRSPFRDSHIAKNIQYF.